This T cell receptor beta chain derives from a study of radiotherapy plus CTLA-4 blockade in lung cancer. Whole-study context: Disease control reached more than 30%, with objective responses in 15% to 20%.

CTLA-4 blockade with ipilimumab, together with focal radiation, was given to patients with chemo-refractory metastatic non-small-cell lung cancer. General study findings and limits: With interferon-beta, early dynamics of blood T cell clones were reported to best predict response. Tumor-derived TCR clones expanded in blood after radiotherapy plus ipilimumab.

V was trimmed by 0 bases and J by 7 bases, leaving 19 bases between them. Germline lookup yields CDR1 GTSNPN and CDR2 SVGIG (reference sequence). The CDR3 covers 17 residues. A word on this clone: What it binds is not known.

Sequencing used immunoSEQ multiplex PCR; TCRdb keeps in-frame clones, though not all of them. This table holds some 90,000 clones, around 85% found once. The sequences come from peripheral blood, collected from a patient treated with radiotherapy plus ipilimumab. The rearrangement uses TRBV30 and TRBJ1-6; D unclear. The receptor comes from a human donor with non-small cell lung cancer who had a partial response to radiotherapy plus ipilimumab. For the CDR3, the DNA is TGTGCCTGGAGTGTACGCCCCGGTTCGGTCCCGAATTCACCCCTCCACTTT. As protein: CAWSVRPGSVPNSPLHF. Full variable domain (remainder filled in from reference TRBV30 and TRBJ1-6): SQTIHQWPATLVQPVGSPLSLECTVEGTSNPNLYWYRQAAGRGLQLLFYSVGIGQISSEVPQNLSASRPQDRQFILSSKKLLLSDSGFYLCAWSVRPGSVPNSPLHFGNGTRLTVT.